The entry below gives a single TCR beta chain sequence along with its context. Its antigen is undetermined. The CDR3 runs 15 residues. Germline V gene lookup returns CDR1 SGHAT and CDR2 FQNNGV. V lost 2 bases and J lost 2, with 12 bases in between. This sample was included in a study of vaccination and CD4 T cells after COVID-19. Study overall: PCR on nasal swabs identified SARS-CoV-2 in convalescent patients, of whom nine were mild and one severe.

CD4+ T cells that had been cultured provided DNA sequenced with the Oncomine TCR Beta short-read assay. Each CDR3 protein is one row after TCRdb ran MiXCR on the PCR reads. The sample holds 19,000 or so distinct CDR3 sequences, over 30% seen once. Described treatment: roughly ten-day PBMC culture with coronavirus spike peptide pools or control peptides (ViraFEST assay). Per well, approximately 2.1 million PBMCs were cultured in the presence of about 9.2 IU/ml IL-2 and roughly 10 ug/ml peptide pools. The sequenced material came from CD4+ T cells from blood, cultured in vitro. This TCR came from a human donor who had recovered from COVID-19. The chain uses TRBV11-2 and TRBJ1-1; D perhaps matches TRBD1 (5 bases). DNA for the CDR3: TGTGCCAGCAGCTTACTAGGGGCAGCAAACACTGAAGCTTTCTTT. It codes for CASSLLGAANTEAFF.